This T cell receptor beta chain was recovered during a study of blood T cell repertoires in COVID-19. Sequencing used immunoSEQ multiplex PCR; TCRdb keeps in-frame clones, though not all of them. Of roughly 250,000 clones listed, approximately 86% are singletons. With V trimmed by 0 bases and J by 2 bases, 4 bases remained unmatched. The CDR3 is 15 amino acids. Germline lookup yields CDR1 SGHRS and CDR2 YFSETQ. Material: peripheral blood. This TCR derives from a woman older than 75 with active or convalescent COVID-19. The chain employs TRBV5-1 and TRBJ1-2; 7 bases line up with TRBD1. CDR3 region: CASSLGGGSNYGYTF. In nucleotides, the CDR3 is TGCGCCAGCAGCTTGGGAGGGGGCAGCAACTATGGCTACACCTTC.